The present T cell receptor beta chain was sequenced within a study of immune cell composition in non-small cell lung cancer. Study summary: Tumours were mainly lung adenocarcinoma or squamous cell carcinoma.

By share, this clone ranks as medium-sized. No antigen is known for it. Because the CDR3's place on the DNA is in doubt, the DNA is left out and the CDR3 is given as listed by TCRdb. Using immunoSEQ multiplex PCR, the repertoire was profiled, and TCRdb retains in-frame clones only, with some absent. The sample shows thousands of clones, about three quarters of them seen only once. Normal lung sampling was at least 3 cm from the tumour, as distant as possible. The CDR3 has 15 amino acids, counting both end residues. From germline, CDR1 is MNHNS and CDR2 SASEGT. Study-wide results and limits: Tumour-associated clones >0.5% occurred in under 35% of adenocarcinomas, roughly 80% of squamous. Tumour TCR-beta clonality was not significantly tied to smoking pack-years. Tumour-reactive clones were not shown to match dominant in vivo tumour clones.

Sequences were obtained from non-adjacent lung tissue. The sequence came from a human donor with non-small cell lung cancer. V is TRBV6-1 and J is TRBJ1-1; TRBD1, the table's D call, lacks a check against the DNA. This chain's CDR3 is CASSTSTGGRTEAFF.